The text below deals with one TCR beta chain. Other DNA sequences in this specimen translate into the identical CDR3. The assay was immunoSEQ multiplex PCR, and TCRdb's table has in-frame clones only and misses some. This sample has some 80,000 clones, with about 96% found just once. The sample originates from a study of technical replicates of blood from several donors. CDR1 and CDR2 (germline): SGDLS, YYNGEE. Trimming pared 0 bases from V and 3 bases from J, leaving 7 bases between. The CDR3 is made up of 13 amino acids. The source is a human donor in good health. V usage is TRBV9 and J usage is TRBJ2-7; D remains ambiguous. The sequencing input was T cells isolated from PBMCs. The CDR3: CASSVGGDYEQYF. CDR3 bases: TGTGCCAGCAGCGTAGGTGGAGACTACGAGCAGTACTTC.